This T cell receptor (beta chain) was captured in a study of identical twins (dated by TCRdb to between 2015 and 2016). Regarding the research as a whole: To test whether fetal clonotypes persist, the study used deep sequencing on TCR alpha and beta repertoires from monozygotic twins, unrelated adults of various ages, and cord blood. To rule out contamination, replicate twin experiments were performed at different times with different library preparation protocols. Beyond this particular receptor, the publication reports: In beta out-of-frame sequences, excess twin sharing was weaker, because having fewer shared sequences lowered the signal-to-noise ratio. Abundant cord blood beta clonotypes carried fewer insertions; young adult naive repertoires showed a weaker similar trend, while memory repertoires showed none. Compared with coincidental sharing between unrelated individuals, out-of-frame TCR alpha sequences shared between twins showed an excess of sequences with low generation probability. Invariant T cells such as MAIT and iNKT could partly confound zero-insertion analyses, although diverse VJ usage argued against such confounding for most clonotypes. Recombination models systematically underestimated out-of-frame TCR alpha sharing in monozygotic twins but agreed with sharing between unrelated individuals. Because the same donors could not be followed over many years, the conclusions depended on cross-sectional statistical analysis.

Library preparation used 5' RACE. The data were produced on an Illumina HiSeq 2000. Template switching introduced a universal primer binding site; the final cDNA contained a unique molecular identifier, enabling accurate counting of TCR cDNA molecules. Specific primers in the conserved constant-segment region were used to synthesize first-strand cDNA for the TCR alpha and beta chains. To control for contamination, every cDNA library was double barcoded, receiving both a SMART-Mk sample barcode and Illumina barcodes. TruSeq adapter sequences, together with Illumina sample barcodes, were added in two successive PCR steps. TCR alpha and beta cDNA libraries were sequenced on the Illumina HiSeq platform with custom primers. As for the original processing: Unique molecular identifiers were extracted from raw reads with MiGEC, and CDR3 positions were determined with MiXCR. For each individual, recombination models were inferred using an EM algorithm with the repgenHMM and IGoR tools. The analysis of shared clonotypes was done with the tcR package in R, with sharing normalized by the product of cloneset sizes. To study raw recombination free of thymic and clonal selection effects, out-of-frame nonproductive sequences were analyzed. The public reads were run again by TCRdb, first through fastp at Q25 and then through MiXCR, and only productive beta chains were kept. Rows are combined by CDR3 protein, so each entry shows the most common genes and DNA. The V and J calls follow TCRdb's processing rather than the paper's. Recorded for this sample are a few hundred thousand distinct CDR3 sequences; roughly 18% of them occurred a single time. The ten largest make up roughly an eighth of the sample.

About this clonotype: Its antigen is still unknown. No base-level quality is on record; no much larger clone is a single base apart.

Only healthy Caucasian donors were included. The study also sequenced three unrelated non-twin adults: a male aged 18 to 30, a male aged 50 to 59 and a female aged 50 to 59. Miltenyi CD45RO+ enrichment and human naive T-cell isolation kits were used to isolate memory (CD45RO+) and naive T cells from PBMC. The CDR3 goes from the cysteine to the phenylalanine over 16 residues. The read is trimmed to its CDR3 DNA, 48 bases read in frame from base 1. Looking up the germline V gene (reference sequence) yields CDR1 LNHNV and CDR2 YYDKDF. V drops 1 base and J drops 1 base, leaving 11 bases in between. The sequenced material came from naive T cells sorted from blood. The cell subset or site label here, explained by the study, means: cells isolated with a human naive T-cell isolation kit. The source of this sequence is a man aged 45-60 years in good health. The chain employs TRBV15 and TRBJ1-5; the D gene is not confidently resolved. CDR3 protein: CATSRAQSRSNQPQHF. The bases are TGTGCCACCAGCAGAGCTCAGAGTAGGAGCAATCAGCCCCAGCATTTT. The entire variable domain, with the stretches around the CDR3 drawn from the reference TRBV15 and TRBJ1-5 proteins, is DAMVIQNPRYQVTQFGKPVTLSCSQTLNHNVMYWYQQKSSQAPKLLFHYYDKDFNNEADTPDNFQSRRPNTSFCFLDIRSPGLGDTAMYLCATSRAQSRSNQPQHFGDGTRLSIL.